These T cell receptor beta chains were read from a single sample in a study of beta chain features in type 1 diabetes. Sequencing used immunoSEQ multiplex PCR; TCRdb keeps in-frame clones, though not all of them. The profile shows about 120,000 clones, 17% of them singletons. The sequencing input was central memory CD4+ T cells from blood. These receptor sequences come from a man younger than 35 with type 1 diabetes. CDR3s leave out the opening cysteine and the closing phenylalanine or tryptophan.

CDR3 length	V gene	CDR3 protein
12	TRBV13	ASRNLFLNTEAF
13	TRBV28	ASSLRAVINTEAF
14	TRBV4-2	ASSQEGGLAVSEQY
13	TRBV5-6	ASSLVDSSTDTQY
13	TRBV5-1	ASSLAGTGDTEAF
13	TRBV6-5	ASSYSIGHSGTIY
8	TRBV27	ASSRSHRV
10	TRBV7-2	ASSPIYHGYT
13	TRBV7-3	ASSLDRGSTDTQY
12	TRBV7-9	ASSSGARGHEQY
13	TRBV10-3	AISERGDRVSPLH
13	TRBV29-1	SVSILAGVNNEQF
13	TRBV29-1	SVGGTSGFYNEQF
9	TRBV30	AWSVYNEQF
11	TRBV18	ASSPTENTEAF
13	TRBV4-2	ASSQGGTVNYGYT
11	TRBV30	AWSPGSGNTIY
11	TRBV7-2	ASSLDVGTEAF
10	TRBV7-2	ASGGVRDEQF
14	TRBV4-3	ASSSNGGQGNEKLF
12	TRBV9	ASSRDRGGSPLH
13	TRBV7-2	ASSSTGTGRHEQY
10	TRBV29-1	SVGTPGNTIY
14	TRBV11-2	ASSPVSSGGPNEQF
17	TRBV29-1	SVAYGTGGDRGLNTEAF
11	TRBV30	AWSVYSTDTQY
14	TRBV27	ASSKGQGLSGNTIY
14	TRBV14	ASSQLAGRSYNEQF